Sequencing of this T cell receptor beta chain was carried out in a study of shared clonotypes between healthy human individuals. Study background: Participating donors consisted of two women and a few men aged 18 to 49. Whole-study results and caveats: Clonotype sharing among donors, it was expected, would be affected by sequencing depth.

In regard to this clone: The antigen is not known.

Germline V gene lookup returns CDR1 SQVTM and CDR2 ANQGSEA. V dropped 3 bases and J dropped 5 bases, with 11 bases sitting between them. This CDR3 spans 12 amino acids. Sequencing was performed with immunoSEQ multiplex PCR; in TCRdb, only in-frame clones are kept and a portion is missing. The table includes millions of clones, over 90% detected once. Sequenced sample: naive CD4+ T cells from PBMCs. Subset indicated: CD45RA+ positively selected. The V call is TRBV29-1, the J call TRBJ2-7, with D uncertain. This clonotype was obtained from a man aged 18 to 29 in good health. Some clones in this sample may be carry-over from other donors' samples. The CDR3 DNA is TGCAGCGTTGATATTGGGCTCCACGAGCAGTACTTC. This encodes CSVDIGLHEQYF.